The 2 T cell receptor beta chains reported below all come from one sample, sequenced in a study of regulatory T cells in long-lasting Graves disease. CDR3-region Arm-PCR and iRepertoire HTBI primers produced the TCR beta libraries. In TCRdb, the multiplex PCR reads were re-called with MiXCR into one record per CDR3 protein. The table has around 480,000 distinct CDR3 sequences, 15% to 20% seen once. Time point in this sample: newly diagnosed GD, antithyroid drugs for less than 3 months. Extracted RNA from PBMCs served as the source of the TCR library. The data were also submitted as part of a second study, on T cells in Graves' hyperthyroidism and ophthalmopathy.

The sequencing here drew on peripheral blood mononuclear cells (PBMCs), taken at new diagnosis, from a patient treated with antithyroid drugs. These TCRs come from a woman aged 40 to 65 with Graves disease.

In its sample, this clonotype was seen many times. This chain uses TRBV28 with TRBJ2-7, with TRBD2 identical over 10 bases. Per germline, CDR1 MDHEN and CDR2 SYDVKM. The CDR3 totals 19 residues. V trimming: 3 bases; J trimming: 0 bases; junction bases outside the gene matches: 14. The CDR3 DNA follows: TGTGCCAGCAGTTTGTGGCTAGCGGGGGCCTTCTCTAGCTCCTACGAGCAGTACTTC. It yields the protein CASSLWLAGAFSSSYEQYF.

Ten or more counts support this clonotype. The chain is built from TRBV11-2 and TRBJ2-7; D is uncertain. Germline CDR1 is SGHAT and CDR2 is FQNNGV. This CDR3 spans 15 amino acids. V lost 1 base and J lost 0, with 10 bases in between. This chain's CDR3 is CASSLALLSSYEQYF. In DNA, the CDR3 is TGTGCCAGCAGCTTAGCACTCCTCAGCTCCTACGAGCAGTACTTC.